This T cell receptor beta chain is from a study of control samples from healthy donors and cancer patients. Using immunoSEQ multiplex PCR, the repertoire was profiled, and TCRdb retains in-frame clones only, with some absent. Altogether approximately 160,000 clones are present, approximately 94% being singletons, with the ten largest covering 1.1% to 1.5%. CDR1 is MNHNS, CDR2 SASEGT, per germline. The CDR3 is 13 amino acids. V was cut by 6 bases and J by 3 bases, with 11 bases left in between. Sequenced sample: blood. The source is a young woman in good health. The V and J genes are TRBV6-1 and TRBJ1-1; a weak D match, TRBD1 (5 bases). The CDR3 DNA follows: TGTGCCAGCAGCCCTGGGACCTACACTGAAGCTTTCTTT. Amino acids: CASSPGTYTEAFF.